These 7 T cell receptor beta chains were sequenced from one sample in a study of T cells in Graves' hyperthyroidism and ophthalmopathy. TCR beta CDR3 region amplification was performed from RNA transcripts. HTBI primers drove first-round RT-PCR of the TCR CDR3. TCRdb reprocessed the multiplex PCR reads with MiXCR, giving one entry per CDR3 protein. In the table there are 600,000 or so distinct CDR3 sequences, about 17% of which are singletons. The specimen was blood. The origin of the receptors is a woman under 40 with Graves' hyperthyroidism.

The sample holds one count of this clonotype. The chain couples TRBV29-1 to TRBJ1-1; 7 bases are a match to TRBD1. The CDR3 spans 15 residues. With V trimmed by 3 bases and J by 3 bases, 10 bases remained unmatched. In germline, CDR1 is SQVTM, CDR2 ANQGSEA. The CDR3 DNA reads TGCAGCGTTGAGGTTCGCGGGACAGCCGACACTGAAGCTTTCTTT. Amino acid sequence: CSVEVRGTADTEAFF.

The chain carries TRBV18 and TRBJ2-5; TRBD1 matches 8 bases. Germline loops: CDR1 KGHSH, CDR2 LQKENI. CDR3 length: 15 residues. V lost 4 bases, J lost 2 bases, and 6 bases stayed unmatched. DNA for the CDR3: TGTGCCAGCTCACAAGGGACAGGACTGCAAGAGACCCAGTACTTC. Its translation: CASSQGTGLQETQYF.

V usage is TRBV5-1 and J usage is TRBJ1-1; 8 nucleotides agree with TRBD1. The trim removed 4 bases at V and 1 base at J, leaving 6 bases unmatched. The CDR3 is made up of 15 amino acids. Germline assignment: CDR1 SGHRS and CDR2 YFSETQ. This chain's CDR3 is CASSMGGTGNTEAFF. CDR3 nucleotide sequence: TGCGCCAGCAGCATGGGAGGGACAGGGAACACTGAAGCTTTCTTT.

The V call is TRBV6-5, the J call TRBJ1-2, with unresolved D. The germline V and J ends were trimmed by 0 bases and 3 bases, with 11 bases remaining between them. From germline, CDR1 is MNHEY and CDR2 SVGAGI. The CDR3 is 15 residues long. The CDR3 loop is CASSYSQREYYGYTF. DNA for the CDR3: TGTGCCAGCAGTTACTCGCAACGGGAATACTATGGCTACACCTTC.

This clonotype was counted a few times. The gene calls are TRBV6-2 or TRBV6-3 and TRBJ1-1; 7 nucleotides agree with TRBD1. Germline lookup yields CDR1 MNHEY and CDR2 SVGEGT. This CDR3 has 15 amino acids. Trimming removed 0 bases from V and 5 bases from J; junction bases left unmatched: 6. The CDR3 bases are TGTGCCAGCAGTTACTCGGAGCAGGGGGGGACTGAAGCTTTCTTT. It translates to CASSYSEQGGTEAFF.

This clonotype showed up many times. The chain joins TRBV28 to TRBJ2-1; 7 nucleotides align to TRBD2. Trimming cost V 2 bases and J 0 bases; bases outside gene matches: 7. Germline V gives CDR1 MDHEN, CDR2 SYDVKM. CDR3 length equals 17 residues. The CDR3 DNA sequence: TGTGCCAGCAGTTTACCCTCTAGCGGCCTCTCCTACAATGAGCAGTTCTTC. Its translation: CASSLPSSGLSYNEQFF.

J is TRBJ2-7 and V is TRBV20-1; 12 bases fit TRBD2. The J segment lost 4 bases and the V segment lost 6 bases, leaving 13 bases of the junction unmatched. The CDR3 totals 16 residues. Per germline, CDR1 DFQATT and CDR2 SNEGSKA (reference sequence). CDR3 nucleotides: TGCAGTGCCCAAATGGGTCTAGCGGGAGGGCCGTACGAGCAGTACTTC. Protein product: CSAQMGLAGGPYEQYF.